Given below is one T cell receptor (beta chain) in context. The sample is drawn from a study of response to subunit inactivated influenza vaccine. TCRdb reprocessed the RT-PCR reads via MiXCR and lists one record per CDR3 protein. The table has about 540,000 distinct CDR3 sequences, roughly 25% seen once. Trimming pared 4 bases from V and 0 bases from J, leaving 11 bases between. CDR1 and CDR2 from the germline V gene are SGHTA and FQGNSA. This CDR3 is 15 amino acids long. The same data also went into a second study, on T cells expressing NK-cell markers. That work contributes: cDNA encoding TCR beta was synthesized via 5'RACE template switching incorporating UMIs.

The chain carries TRBV7-2 and TRBJ2-3; perhaps TRBD2 as D (5 bases). This TCR derives from a man in his forties or fifties who received an inactivated influenza vaccine. The sequenced sample was CD4+ T cells sorted from PBMCs, obtained 11 to 12 days after vaccination. The CDR3, as DNA: TGTGCCAGCAGCTCGTCGACGGGGAGCACAGATACGCAGTATTTT. It yields the protein CASSSSTGSTDTQYF.